The source of this T cell receptor beta chain is a study of T cells in Graves' hyperthyroidism and ophthalmopathy. Study-level findings and limits: Classification by a 13 V-J model distinguished ophthalmopathy from stable hyperthyroidism.

A remark on this clonotype: The antigen is unknown.

Between the trimmed V and J ends, which lost 7 bases and 4 bases, there was a span of 13 bases. The CDR3 runs to 14 residues. CDR1 is LNHDA and CDR2 is SQIVND in the germline V gene (reference sequence). TCR beta CDR3 regions were amplified from RNA. In the first-round RT-PCR of the TCR CDR3, the HTBI primer set was used. TCRdb ran MiXCR on the multiplex PCR reads and lists one entry per CDR3 protein. Altogether around 600,000 distinct CDR3 sequences are present, about 15% being singletons, with the ten largest covering about an eighth. The chain uses TRBV19 and TRBJ2-2, with D possibly matching TRBD2 (6 bases). This sequence was found in a woman in her fifties or sixties with Graves' ophthalmopathy. Sequenced: blood. CDR3 sequence (DNA): TGTGCCAGTACGTCTAGCGACTTCACCGGGGAGCTGTTTTTT. Its protein is CASTSSDFTGELFF.